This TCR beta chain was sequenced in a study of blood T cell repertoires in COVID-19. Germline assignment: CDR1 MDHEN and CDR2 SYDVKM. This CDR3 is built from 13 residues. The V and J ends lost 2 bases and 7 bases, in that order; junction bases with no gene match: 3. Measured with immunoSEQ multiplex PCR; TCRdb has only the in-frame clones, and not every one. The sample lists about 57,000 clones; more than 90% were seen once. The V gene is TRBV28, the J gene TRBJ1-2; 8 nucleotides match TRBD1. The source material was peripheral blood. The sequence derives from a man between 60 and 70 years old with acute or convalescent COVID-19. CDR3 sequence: CASSLTGGPGYTF. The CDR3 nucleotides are TGTGCCAGCAGTTTAACAGGGGGTCCTGGCTACACCTTC.